These 5 T cell receptor beta chains were sequenced from one sample in a study of T cells after yellow fever vaccination. MiXCR was run by TCRdb on the 5' RACE reads, yielding one entry per CDR3 protein. This table holds hundreds of thousands of distinct CDR3 sequences, about 3.5% found once. The sequenced sample was PBMCs, obtained on the day of the yellow fever booster vaccination. These receptors all come from a man aged 18 to 30 who received the YFV17D yellow fever vaccine.

As regards this clonotype: Being one base from a much bigger clone, this may be a read error. The chain combines TRBV20-1 with TRBJ2-3; D uncertain. CDR3 length equals 11 residues. Per germline, CDR1 DFQATT and CDR2 SNEGSKA (reference sequence). The CDR3 DNA reads TGCAGTGCTTACCGGCAAGATACGCAGTTTTTT. Translation gives CSAYRQDTQFF.

In its sample, this clonotype was seen many times. V usage is TRBV4-1 and J usage is TRBJ2-3; D is unclear. Trimming removed 1 base at V and 4 bases at J, with 15 bases between. The CDR3 totals 16 residues. Looked up from germline, CDR1 is MGHRA and CDR2 is YSYEKL. The CDR3 DNA is TGCGCCAGCAGCCAAGCCTCTGTGCGTGGGGCAGATACGCAGTATTTT. This gives the protein CASSQASVRGADTQYF.

There are a few counts of this clonotype. The genes are TRBV4-3 and TRBJ2-5; D not resolved. The CDR3 is made up of 15 amino acids. CDR1 is LGHNA and CDR2 is YSLEER in the germline V gene. V was pared by 0 bases and J by 4 bases, with 12 bases between. CDR3: CASSQDRHVRETQYF. Here the CDR3 DNA reads TGCGCCAGCAGCCAAGATCGACATGTTCGAGAGACCCAGTACTTC.

This clonotype was seen a handful of times. In DNA, the CDR3 is TGTGCCAGCATAGCCGAACCGGGTTCCTACGAGCAGTACTTC. Translating it yields CASIAEPGSYEQYF. The chain carries TRBV2 and TRBJ2-7; D remains ambiguous. Germline loops: CDR1 SNHLY, CDR2 FYNNEI. Trimming removed 7 bases from V and 1 base from J, with 14 bases in between. CDR3 length: 14 residues.

This clonotype was counted between two and nine times. The chain links TRBV6-5 to TRBJ1-1, with a possible D match to TRBD1 (5 bases). CDR1 and CDR2 (germline): MNHEY, SVGAGI. This CDR3 has 12 residues. V lost 6 bases and J 11 bases, leaving 16 bases between the germline ends. CDR3 sequence reads: CASRNRLRLAFF. The CDR3 DNA reads as TGTGCCAGCAGAAACAGGCTAAGGTTGGCTTTCTTT.